This is a list of T cell receptor beta chains from one sample in a study of T cell therapy after organ transplantation. The repertoire was sequenced with immunoSEQ multiplex PCR; TCRdb's copy has only in-frame clones and lacks some. The sample has about 1,000 clones; around 75% are singletons. Which antigens these TCRs recognize remains unknown. The material sequenced was CD8+ T cells from blood, taken after autologous CMV-specific T cell therapy. These receptors were taken from a human patient who had received a solid organ transplant and had CMV disease. Some T cells may be the graft donor's. Both conserved end residues are part of each CDR3. A D gene is named only where the DNA matches it firmly. A clone size is listed for some rows: how often the clone was seen (once, few, many), or a class if it is expanded.

v_gene	d_gene	abundance	j_gene	CDR3aa	CDR3nt
TRBV5-4	NA	few	TRBJ2-1	CASSLALAETSYNEQFF	TGTGCCAGCAGCTTGGCCTTGGCAGAGACGTCCTACAATGAGCAGTTCTTC
TRBV5-6	TRBD1	hyperexpanded	TRBJ2-7	CASSPGTGLYEQYF	TGTGCCAGCAGCCCCGGGACAGGCCTCTACGAGCAGTACTTC
TRBV4-3	TRBD2	NA	TRBJ2-7	CASSQVSSGHYEQYF	TGCGCCAGCAGCCAAGTGTCTAGCGGACACTACGAGCAGTACTTC
TRBV13	TRBD1	NA	TRBJ2-5	CASSNPGQGEETQYF	TGTGCCAGCAGCAATCCGGGACAGGGGGAAGAGACCCAGTACTTC
TRBV19	TRBD1	few	TRBJ1-5	CASSSQGATYQPQHF	TGTGCCAGTAGTAGCCAGGGGGCGACCTATCAGCCCCAGCATTTT
TRBV9	NA	NA	TRBJ2-2	CASSVDSRRDTGELFF	TGTGCCAGCAGCGTAGATTCGAGGAGGGACACCGGGGAGCTGTTTTTT
TRBV7-2	NA	NA	TRBJ2-7	CASSLITGSDEQYF	TGTGCCAGCAGCTTAATAACAGGGAGCGACGAGCAGTACTTC
TRBV11-3	TRBD2	NA	TRBJ2-7	CASSEGLGYEQYF	TGTGCCAGCAGCGAGGGACTAGGCTACGAGCAGTACTTC
TRBV11-2	NA	NA	TRBJ2-3	CASSSQGTDTQYF	TGTGCCAGCAGCTCCCAGGGTACAGATACGCAGTATTTT
TRBV29-1	NA	NA	TRBJ2-7	CSVEAFPSYEQYF	TGCAGCGTTGAAGCCTTTCCATCCTACGAGCAGTACTTC
TRBV4-2	NA	large	TRBJ1-5	CASSLEESSNQPQHF	TGTGCCAGCAGCCTGGAGGAGAGTAGCAATCAGCCCCAGCATTTT
TRBV7-9	TRBD1	NA	TRBJ2-1	CASSGTGTYNEQFF	TGTGCCAGCAGCGGGACAGGAACCTACAATGAGCAGTTCTTC
TRBV4-2	NA	NA	TRBJ1-6	CASSQEARFDSPLHF	TGTGCCAGCAGCCAAGAAGCCAGATTCGATTCACCCCTCCACTTT
TRBV6-4	NA	NA	TRBJ1-4	CASSDRPNEKLFF	TGTGCCAGCAGTGACAGACCTAATGAAAAACTGTTTTTT
TRBV4-3	TRBD2	NA	TRBJ2-1	CASSQGVASGMSSFF	TGCGCCAGCAGCCAAGGAGTTGCTAGCGGGATGTCCTCCTTCTTC
TRBV4-1	NA	few	TRBJ1-2	CASSQEKGDYYGYTF	TGCGCCAGCAGCCAAGAGAAGGGTGACTACTATGGCTACACCTTC
TRBV28	NA	NA	TRBJ1-2	CASSLRTVGGYGYTF	TGTGCCAGCAGTTTAAGGACAGTTGGGGGCTATGGCTACACCTTC
TRBV5-1	NA	large	TRBJ2-1	CASSGDNEQFF	TGCGCCAGCAGCGGGGACAATGAGCAGTTCTTC
TRBV9	NA	NA	TRBJ2-3	CASSVAGDYTDTQYF	TGTGCCAGCAGCGTAGCGGGGGATTACACAGATACGCAGTATTTT
TRBV5-5	NA	NA	TRBJ2-7	CASSPGLSYEQYF	TGTGCCAGCAGCCCGGGCCTTTCCTACGAGCAGTACTTC
TRBV30	TRBD2	NA	TRBJ2-2	CAWSGGREFGELFF	TGTGCCTGGAGTGGCGGGAGGGAATTCGGGGAGCTGTTTTTT
TRBV7-9	NA	few	TRBJ2-1	CASSFMDEQFF	TGTGCCAGCAGCTTCATGGATGAGCAGTTCTTC
TRBV30	TRBD1	NA	TRBJ2-5	CAWSPPGQGWETQYF	TGTGCCTGGAGTCCCCCGGGACAGGGGTGGGAGACCCAGTACTTC
TRBV14	NA	NA	TRBJ2-7	CASSQDRILQYF	TGTGCCAGCAGCCAAGATCGGATTTTGCAGTACTTC